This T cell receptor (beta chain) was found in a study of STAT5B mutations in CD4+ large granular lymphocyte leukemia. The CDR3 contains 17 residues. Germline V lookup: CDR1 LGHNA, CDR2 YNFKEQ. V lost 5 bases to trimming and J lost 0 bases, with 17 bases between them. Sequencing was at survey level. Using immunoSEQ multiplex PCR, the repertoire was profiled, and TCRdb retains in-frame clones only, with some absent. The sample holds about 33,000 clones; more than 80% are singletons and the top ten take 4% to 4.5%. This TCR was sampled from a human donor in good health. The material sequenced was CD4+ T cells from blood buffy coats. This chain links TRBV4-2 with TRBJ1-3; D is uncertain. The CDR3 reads CASSTRGRLSSGNTIYF. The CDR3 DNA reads TGTGCCAGCAGCACTCGCGGACGGCTGAGCTCTGGAAACACCATATATTTT.